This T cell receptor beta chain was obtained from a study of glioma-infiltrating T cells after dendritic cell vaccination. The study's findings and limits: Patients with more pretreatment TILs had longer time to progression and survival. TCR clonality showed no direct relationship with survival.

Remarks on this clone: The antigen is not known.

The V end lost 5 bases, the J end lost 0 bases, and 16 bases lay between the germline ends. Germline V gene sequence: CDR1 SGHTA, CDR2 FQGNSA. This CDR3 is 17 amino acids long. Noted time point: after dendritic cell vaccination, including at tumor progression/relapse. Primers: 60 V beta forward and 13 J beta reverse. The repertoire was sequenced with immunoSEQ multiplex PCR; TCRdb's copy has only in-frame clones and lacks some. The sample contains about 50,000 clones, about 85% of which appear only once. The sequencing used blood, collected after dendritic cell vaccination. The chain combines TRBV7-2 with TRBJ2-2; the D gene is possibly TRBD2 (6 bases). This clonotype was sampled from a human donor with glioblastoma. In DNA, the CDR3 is TGTGCCAGCAGCCGTGGTGGGGGGTCGGCGAACACCGGGGAGCTGTTTTTT. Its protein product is CASSRGGGSANTGELFF.